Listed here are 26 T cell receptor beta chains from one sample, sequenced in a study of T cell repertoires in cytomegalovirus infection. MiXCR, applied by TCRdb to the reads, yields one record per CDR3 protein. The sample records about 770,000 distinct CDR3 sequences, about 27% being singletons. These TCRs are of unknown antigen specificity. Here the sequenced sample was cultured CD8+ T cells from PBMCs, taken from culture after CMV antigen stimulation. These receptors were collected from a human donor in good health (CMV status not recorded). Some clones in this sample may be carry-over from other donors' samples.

In DNA, the CDR3 is TGTGCCAGCAGTGGGCGACGGGACATGCCCACAGATACGCAGTATTTT. This encodes CASSGRRDMPTDTQYF. V is TRBV2 and J is TRBJ2-3, with D perhaps TRBD1 (6 bases). In germline, CDR1 is SNHLY, CDR2 FYNNEI. The CDR3 length is 16 residues. Trimming removed 4 bases from V and 2 bases from J, with 16 bases in between.

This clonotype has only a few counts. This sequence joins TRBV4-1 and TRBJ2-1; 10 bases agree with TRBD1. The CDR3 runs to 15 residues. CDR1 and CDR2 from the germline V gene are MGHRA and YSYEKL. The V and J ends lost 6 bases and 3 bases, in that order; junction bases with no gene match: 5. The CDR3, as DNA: TGCGCCAGCAGTTGGAGGGACAGGGGCTACAATGAGCAGTTCTTC. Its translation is CASSWRDRGYNEQFF.

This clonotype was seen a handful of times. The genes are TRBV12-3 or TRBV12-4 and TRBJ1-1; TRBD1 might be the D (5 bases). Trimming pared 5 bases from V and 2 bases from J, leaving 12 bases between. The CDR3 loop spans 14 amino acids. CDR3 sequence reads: CASSGGPRNTEAFF. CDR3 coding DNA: TGTGCCAGCAGTGGGGGACCTAGAAACACTGAAGCTTTCTTT.

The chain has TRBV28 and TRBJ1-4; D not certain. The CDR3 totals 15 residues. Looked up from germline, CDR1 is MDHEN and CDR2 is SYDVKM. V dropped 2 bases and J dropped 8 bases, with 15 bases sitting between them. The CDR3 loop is CASSLALGLEEKLFF. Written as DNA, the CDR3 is TGTGCCAGCAGTTTAGCCCTAGGACTGGAAGAAAAACTGTTTTTT.

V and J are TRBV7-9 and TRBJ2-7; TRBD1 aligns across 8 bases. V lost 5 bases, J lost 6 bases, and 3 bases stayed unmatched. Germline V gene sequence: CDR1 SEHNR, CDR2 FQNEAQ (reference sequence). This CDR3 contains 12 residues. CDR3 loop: CASSATGGEQYF. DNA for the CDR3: TGTGCCAGCAGCGCCACAGGGGGCGAGCAGTACTTC. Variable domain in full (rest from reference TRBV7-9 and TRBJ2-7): DTGVSQNPRHKITKRGQNVTFRCDPISEHNRLYWYRQTLGQGPEFLTYFQNEAQLEKSRLLSDRFSAERPKGSFSTLEIQRTEQGDSAMYLCASSATGGEQYFGPGTRLTVT.

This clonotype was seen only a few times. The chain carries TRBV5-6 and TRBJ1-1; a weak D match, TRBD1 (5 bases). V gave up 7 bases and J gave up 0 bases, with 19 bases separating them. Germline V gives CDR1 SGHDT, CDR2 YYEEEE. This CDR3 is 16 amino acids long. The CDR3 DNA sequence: TGTGCCAGCGGATGGCCAGGGTCCAACATGAACACTGAAGCTTTCTTT. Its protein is CASGWPGSNMNTEAFF.

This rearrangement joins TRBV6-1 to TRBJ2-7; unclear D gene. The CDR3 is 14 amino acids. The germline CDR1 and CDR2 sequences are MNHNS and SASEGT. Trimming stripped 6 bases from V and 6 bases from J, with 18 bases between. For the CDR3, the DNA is TGTGCCAGCAGACTGGGGAAGGGTCTCTCCGAGCAGTACGTC. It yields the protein CASRLGKGLSEQYV.

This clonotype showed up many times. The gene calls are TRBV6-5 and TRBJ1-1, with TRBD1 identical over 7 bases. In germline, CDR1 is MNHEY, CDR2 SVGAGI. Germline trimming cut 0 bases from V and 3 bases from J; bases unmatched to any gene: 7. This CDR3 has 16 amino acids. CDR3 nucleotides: TGTGCCAGCAGTTACTCAGGGGGCGCTTTGGACACTGAAGCTTTCTTT. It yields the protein CASSYSGGALDTEAFF.

The CDR3 DNA sequence: TGTGCCACCCCCCAACACGACAGACAGACTAACTATGGCTACACCTTC. Encoded protein: CATPQHDRQTNYGYTF. The chain couples TRBV6-5 to TRBJ1-2, with D possibly TRBD1 on 5 matching bases. Germline CDR1 and CDR2: MNHEY and SVGAGI. This CDR3 has 16 residues. V lost 10 bases and J lost 0, with 21 bases in between.

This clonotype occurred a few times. The CDR3 here is CASRPPGQFHEQYV. The CDR3, as DNA: TGTGCCAGCAGGCCACCGGGACAGTTCCACGAGCAGTACGTC. This chain links TRBV28 with TRBJ2-7; 7 nucleotides align to TRBD1. The J segment lost 5 bases and the V segment lost 6 bases, leaving 10 bases of the junction unmatched. The germline V gene encodes CDR1 MDHEN and CDR2 SYDVKM. The CDR3 contains 14 residues.

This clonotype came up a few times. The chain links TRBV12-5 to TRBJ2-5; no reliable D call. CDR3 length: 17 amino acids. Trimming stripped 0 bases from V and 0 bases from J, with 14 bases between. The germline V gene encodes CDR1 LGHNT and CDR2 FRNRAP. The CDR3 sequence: CASGLVPFSGYQETQYF. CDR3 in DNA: TGTGCTAGTGGTTTGGTACCTTTTTCTGGGTACCAAGAGACCCAGTACTTC.

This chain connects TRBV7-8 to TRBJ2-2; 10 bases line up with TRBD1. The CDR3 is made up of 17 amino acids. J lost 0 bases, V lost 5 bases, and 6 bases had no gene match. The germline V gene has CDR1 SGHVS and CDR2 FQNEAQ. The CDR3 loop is CASSGTGQGANTGELFF. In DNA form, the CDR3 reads TGTGCCAGCAGCGGTACCGGACAGGGGGCGAACACCGGGGAGCTGTTTTTT.

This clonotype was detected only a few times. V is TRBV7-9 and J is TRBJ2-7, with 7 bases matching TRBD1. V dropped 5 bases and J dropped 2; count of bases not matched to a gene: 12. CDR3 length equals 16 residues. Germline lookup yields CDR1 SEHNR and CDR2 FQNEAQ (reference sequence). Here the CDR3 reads CASSKATRQGTYEQYV. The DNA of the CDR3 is TGTGCCAGCAGCAAGGCGACTCGACAGGGAACCTACGAGCAGTACGTC.

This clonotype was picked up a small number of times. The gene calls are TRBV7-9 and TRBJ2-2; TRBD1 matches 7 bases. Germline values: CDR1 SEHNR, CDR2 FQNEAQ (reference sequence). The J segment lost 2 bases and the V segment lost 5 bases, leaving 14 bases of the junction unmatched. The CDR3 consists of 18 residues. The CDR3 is CASSPRGGGTDNTGELFF. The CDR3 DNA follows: TGTGCCAGCAGCCCTAGAGGTGGTGGGACAGATAACACCGGGGAGCTGTTTTTT.

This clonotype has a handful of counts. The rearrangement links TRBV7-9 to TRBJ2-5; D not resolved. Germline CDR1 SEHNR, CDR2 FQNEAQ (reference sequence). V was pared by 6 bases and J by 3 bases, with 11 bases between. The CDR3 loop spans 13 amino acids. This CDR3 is CASRPPAEETQYF. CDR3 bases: TGTGCCAGCAGACCGCCGGCAGAAGAGACCCAGTACTTC.

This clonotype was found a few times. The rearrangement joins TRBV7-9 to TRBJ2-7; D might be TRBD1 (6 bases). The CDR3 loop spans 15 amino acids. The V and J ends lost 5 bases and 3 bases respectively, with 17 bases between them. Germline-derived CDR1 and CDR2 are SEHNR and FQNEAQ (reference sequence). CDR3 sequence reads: CASSPIGQKVYEQYV. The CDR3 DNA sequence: TGTGCCAGCAGCCCGATCGGACAGAAAGTCTACGAGCAGTACGTC.

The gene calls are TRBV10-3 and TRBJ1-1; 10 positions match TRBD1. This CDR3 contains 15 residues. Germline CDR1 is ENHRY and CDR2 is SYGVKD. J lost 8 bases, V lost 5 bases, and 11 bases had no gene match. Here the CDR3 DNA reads TGTGCCATCAGTCCTATCGACAGGGGGCTCGAAGAAGCTTTCTTT. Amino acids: CAISPIDRGLEEAFF.

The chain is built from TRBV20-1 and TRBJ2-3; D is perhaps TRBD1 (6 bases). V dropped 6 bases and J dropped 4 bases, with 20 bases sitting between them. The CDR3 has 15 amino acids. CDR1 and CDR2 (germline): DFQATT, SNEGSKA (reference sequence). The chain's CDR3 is CSARGRTLRPDTQYF. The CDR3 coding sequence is TGCAGTGCCAGGGGACGGACCCTAAGGCCAGATACGCAGTATTTT.

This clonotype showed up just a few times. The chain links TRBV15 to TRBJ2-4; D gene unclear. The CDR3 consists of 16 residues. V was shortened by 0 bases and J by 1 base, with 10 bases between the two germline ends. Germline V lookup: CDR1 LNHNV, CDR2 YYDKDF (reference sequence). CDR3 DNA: TGTGCCACCAGCAGAGATCGTCGATCGGCCAAAAACATTCAGTACTTC. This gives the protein CATSRDRRSAKNIQYF.

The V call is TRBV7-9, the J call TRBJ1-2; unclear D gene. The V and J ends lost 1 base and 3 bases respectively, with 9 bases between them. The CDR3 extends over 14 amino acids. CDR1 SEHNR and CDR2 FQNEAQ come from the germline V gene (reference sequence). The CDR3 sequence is CASSLVTGDYGYTF. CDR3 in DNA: TGTGCCAGCAGCTTAGTAACCGGGGACTATGGCTACACCTTC.

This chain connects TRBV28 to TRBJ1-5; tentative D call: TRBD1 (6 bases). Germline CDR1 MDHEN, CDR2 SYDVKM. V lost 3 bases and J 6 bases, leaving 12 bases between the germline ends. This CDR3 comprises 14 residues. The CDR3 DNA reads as TGTGCCAGCAGTTTCAGACAGGTTGTTCAGCCCCAGCATTTT. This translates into CASSFRQVVQPQHF.

CDR3 protein: CASSFLTGASGYTF. CDR3 coding DNA: TGTGCCAGCAGTTTCCTGACAGGGGCCAGTGGCTACACCTTC. The gene calls are TRBV27 and TRBJ1-2, with 8 bases fitting TRBD1. V was pared by 3 bases and J by 7 bases, with 7 bases of the junction left unmatched. CDR3 length equals 14 residues. CDR1 and CDR2 (germline): MNHEY, SMNVEV (reference sequence).

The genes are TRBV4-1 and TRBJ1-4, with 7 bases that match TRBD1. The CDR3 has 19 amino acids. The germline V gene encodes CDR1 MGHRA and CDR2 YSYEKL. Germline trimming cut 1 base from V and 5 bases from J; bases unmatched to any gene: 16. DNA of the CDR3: TGCGCCAGCAGCCAAGTGCCAGTGGTATTGGACAGGAAAAATGAAAAACTGTTTTTT. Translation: CASSQVPVVLDRKNEKLFF.

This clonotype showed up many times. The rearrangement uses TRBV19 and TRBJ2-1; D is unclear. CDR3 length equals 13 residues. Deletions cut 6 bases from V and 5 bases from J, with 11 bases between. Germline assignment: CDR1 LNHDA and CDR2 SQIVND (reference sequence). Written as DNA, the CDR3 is TGTGCCAGTAGGACCTCGGGCAACAATGAGCAGTTCTTC. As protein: CASRTSGNNEQFF.

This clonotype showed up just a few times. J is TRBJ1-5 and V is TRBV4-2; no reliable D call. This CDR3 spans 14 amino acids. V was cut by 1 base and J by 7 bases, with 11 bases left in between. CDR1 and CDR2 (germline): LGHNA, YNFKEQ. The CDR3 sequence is CASSQVWGNQPQHF. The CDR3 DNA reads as TGTGCCAGCAGCCAAGTGTGGGGAAACCAGCCCCAGCATTTT.

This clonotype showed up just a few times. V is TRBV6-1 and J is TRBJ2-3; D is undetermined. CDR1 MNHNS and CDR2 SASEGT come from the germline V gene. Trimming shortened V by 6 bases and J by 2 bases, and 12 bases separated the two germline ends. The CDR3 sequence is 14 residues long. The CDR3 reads CASRWYGFTDTQYF. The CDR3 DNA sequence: TGTGCCAGCAGGTGGTATGGGTTCACAGATACGCAGTATTTT.